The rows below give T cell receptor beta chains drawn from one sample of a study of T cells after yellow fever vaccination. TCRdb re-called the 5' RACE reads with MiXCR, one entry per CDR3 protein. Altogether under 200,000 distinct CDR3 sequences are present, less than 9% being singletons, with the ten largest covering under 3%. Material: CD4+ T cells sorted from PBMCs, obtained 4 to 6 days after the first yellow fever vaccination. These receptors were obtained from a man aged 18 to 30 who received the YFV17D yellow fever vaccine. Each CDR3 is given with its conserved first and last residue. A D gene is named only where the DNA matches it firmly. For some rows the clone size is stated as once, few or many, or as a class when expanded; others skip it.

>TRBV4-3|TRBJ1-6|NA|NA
TGCGCCAGCAGCCAATTCGGGGGGGACCCGCCTCCATTGCGGAATTCACCCCTCCACTTT
CASSQFGGDPPPLRNSPLHF
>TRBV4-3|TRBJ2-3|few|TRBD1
TGCGCCAGCAGCCGGGACAGGCGAGATACGCAGTATTTT
CASSRDRRDTQYF
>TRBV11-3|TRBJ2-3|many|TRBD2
TGTGCCAGCAGCTTAGGACTAGCGGGGGGTGGGCCAGATACGCAGTATTTT
CASSLGLAGGGPDTQYF
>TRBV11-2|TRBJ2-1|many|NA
TGTGCCAGCAGCTTACGGGAAGACAGCTCCTACAATGAGCAGTTCTTC
CASSLREDSSYNEQFF
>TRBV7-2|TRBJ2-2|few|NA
TGTGCCAGCAGCTCCAATCGTGGCGGGGAGCTGTTTTTT
CASSSNRGGELFF
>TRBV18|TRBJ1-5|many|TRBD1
TGTGCCAGCTCACCCGGGACAGGGAGCAATCAGCCCCAGCATTTT
CASSPGTGSNQPQHF
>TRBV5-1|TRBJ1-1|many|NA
TGCGCCAGCAGTAAAGAGTCGTCGGACACTGAAGCTTTCTTT
CASSKESSDTEAFF
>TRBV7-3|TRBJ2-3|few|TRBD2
TGTGCCAGCAGCTTGGGGGGGGGTAACCCAGATACGCAGTATTTT
CASSLGGGNPDTQYF
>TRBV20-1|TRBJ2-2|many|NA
TGCAGTGCTCGGAGGACTACGCGGAGCACCGGGGAGCTGTTTTTT
CSARRTTRSTGELFF
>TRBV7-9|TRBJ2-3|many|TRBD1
TGTGCCAGCAGCTTAGAGGACAGGGGTTCGTATTTT
CASSLEDRGSYF
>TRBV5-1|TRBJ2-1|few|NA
TGCGCCAGCAGCTTCCAACAGGGTTCTGGTGAGCAGTTCTTC
CASSFQQGSGEQFF
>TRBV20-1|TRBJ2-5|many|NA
TGCAGTGCCAGCAATACCCGGGAGACCCAGTACTTC
CSASNTRETQYF
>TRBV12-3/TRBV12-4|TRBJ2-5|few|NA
TGTGCCAGCAGGCGATCCGACAGGCAAGAGACCCAGTACTTC
CASRRSDRQETQYF
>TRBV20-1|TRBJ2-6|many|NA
TGCAGTGCTAAAGCAGGGGGGTCTGGGGCCAACGTCCTGACTTTC
CSAKAGGSGANVLTF
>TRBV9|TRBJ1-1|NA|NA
TGTGCCAGCAGCGGTGGGGGTCTGGCCATGAACACTGAAGCTTTCTTT
CASSGGGLAMNTEAFF
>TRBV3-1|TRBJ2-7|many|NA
TGTGCCAGCAGCCAAGGGGAGACCCGAGGGCAGTACTTC
CASSQGETRGQYF
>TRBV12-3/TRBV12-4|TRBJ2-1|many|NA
TGTGCCAGCAGGGACCTGGCTGGGCTGTTCTTC
CASRDLAGLFF
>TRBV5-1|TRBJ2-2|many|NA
TGCGCCAGCAGCTTGGGTCAGCAGAACACCGGGGAGCTGTTTTTT
CASSLGQQNTGELFF
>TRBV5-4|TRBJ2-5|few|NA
TGTGCCAGCAGCTCCACAAGTGGGGTCTTGGAGACCCAGTACTTC
CASSSTSGVLETQYF
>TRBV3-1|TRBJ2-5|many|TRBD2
TGTGCCAGCAGCCAAGGGCTAGCGGGGCAGGAGACCCAGTACTTC
CASSQGLAGQETQYF
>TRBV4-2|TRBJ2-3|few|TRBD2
TGTGCCAGCAGCCAGAGAGTCGGGACTAGCGGGGGGCCGCAGTATTTT
CASSQRVGTSGGPQYF
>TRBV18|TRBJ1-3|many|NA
TGTGCCAGCTCACCACGGACGACTGGAAACACCATATATTTT
CASSPRTTGNTIYF
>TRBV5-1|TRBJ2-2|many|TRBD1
TGCGCCAGCAGCACCCACGACAGGGTAGCCGGGGAGCTGTTTTTT
CASSTHDRVAGELFF
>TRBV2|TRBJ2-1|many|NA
TGTGCCAGCAGTGACCGGCAGTACAATGAGCAGTTCTTC
CASSDRQYNEQFF
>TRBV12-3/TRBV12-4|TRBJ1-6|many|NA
TGTGCCAGCAGTTTTTCGGTTAATTCACCCCTCCACTTT
CASSFSVNSPLHF
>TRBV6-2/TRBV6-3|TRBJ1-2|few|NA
TGTGCCAGCAGCCGGGAACCGAACTATGGCTACACCTTC
CASSREPNYGYTF
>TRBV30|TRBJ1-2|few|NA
TGTGCCTGGAGTGTAAGGGCAGGAGGAGGCTACACCTTC
CAWSVRAGGGYTF
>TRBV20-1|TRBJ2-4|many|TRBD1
TGCAGTGCTGGGGACAGGGACATTGACATTCAGTACTTC
CSAGDRDIDIQYF
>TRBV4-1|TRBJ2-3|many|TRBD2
TGCGCCAGCAGCCTCGGGGGGGGGAGAAATACGCAGTATTTT
CASSLGGGRNTQYF
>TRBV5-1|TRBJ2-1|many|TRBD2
TGCGCCAGCCAGCGGGGGGGGGACAATGAGCAGTTCTTC
CASQRGGDNEQFF
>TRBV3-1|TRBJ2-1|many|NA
TGTGCCAGCAGCCCCCGACTAAACAATGAGCAGTTCTTC
CASSPRLNNEQFF
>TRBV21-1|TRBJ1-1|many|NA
TGTGCCAGCAGCAACAGGGGGAGCTTGAACACTGAAGCTTTCTTT
CASSNRGSLNTEAFF
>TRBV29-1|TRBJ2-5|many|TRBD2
TGCAGCGTTGGACGACTAGCGGAAGAGACCCAGTACTTC
CSVGRLAEETQYF
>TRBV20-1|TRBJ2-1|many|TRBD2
TGCAGTGCTGGATCCCTAGCGGGGGGAACCTACAATGAGCAGTTCTTC
CSAGSLAGGTYNEQFF
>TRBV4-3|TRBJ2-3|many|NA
TGCGCCAGCAGCCAAGATCGGGGGTGGGGGAGCACAGATACGCAGTATTTT
CASSQDRGWGSTDTQYF
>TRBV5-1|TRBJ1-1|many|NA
TGCGCCAGCAGCTTATCGGCCTTAATGAACACTGAAGCTTTCTTT
CASSLSALMNTEAFF
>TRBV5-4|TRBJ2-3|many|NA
TGTGCCAGCAGCTTGGACTCTGGGAGCACAGATACGCAGTATTTT
CASSLDSGSTDTQYF